The present entry profiles one TCR beta chain with its context. Its antigen is undetermined. Primers included in the PCR were 60 Vbeta and 13 Jbeta primers. Sequencing was performed with immunoSEQ multiplex PCR; in TCRdb, only in-frame clones are kept and a portion is missing. The profile covers about 160,000 clones, with roughly 85% appearing a single time and under 1.5% taken by the ten largest. Per the germline V gene, CDR1 is MRHNA and CDR2 is SNTAGT. The CDR3 covers 15 residues. Trimming shortened V by 8 bases and J by 3 bases, and 16 bases separated the two germline ends. The data derive from a study of cytomegalovirus exposure and HLA in healthy donors. Notes on the study in general: Other equally common chains were less clonally expanded than HLA-associated TCR beta chains, a later analysis showed. The authors later linked a missense DCLRE1C variant to TCR beta V- and J-gene trimming. In an earlier analysis, most TCR beta V segments were productive about 87% or about 30% of the time. Presence/absence analyses assumed roughly uniform sequencing depth across donors, which may not hold.

The receptor was isolated from a young man in good health and CMV-seronegative. The chain joins TRBV6-4 to TRBJ1-4, with D tentatively TRBD1 (5 bases). Sequences were obtained from PBMCs. CDR3: CASRYSRGANEKLFF. The CDR3 DNA reads as TGTGCCAGCCGATATTCCCGGGGGGCTAATGAAAAACTGTTTTTT.